The 5 T cell receptor beta chains presented below share a single source sample, sequenced in a study of T cells after posttransplantation cyclophosphamide. Method: immunoSEQ multiplex PCR; TCRdb's copy keeps in-frame clones and lacks some. The repertoire yields about 39,000 clones, none seen only once; the top ten contain about 4.5%. Sequenced sample: PBMCs. The origin of the receptors is a woman aged 50 to 65 in good health and a related stem cell transplant donor.

This clone came up many times. The rearrangement uses TRBV9 and TRBJ2-2; tentatively, D is TRBD1 (7 bases). Trimming pared 4 bases from V and 6 bases from J, leaving 16 bases between. Germline CDR1 SGDLS, CDR2 YYNGEE. This CDR3 contains 15 residues. In nucleotides, the CDR3 is TGTGCCAGCAGCCTCGGGGGCGGACAGGCCGGGGAGCTGTTTTTT. This translates into CASSLGGGQAGELFF. The whole variable domain, filled in from reference TRBV9 and TRBJ2-2, reads DSGVTQTPKHLITATGQRVTLRCSPRSGDLSVYWYQQSLDQGLQFLIQYYNGEERAKGNILERFSAQQFPDLHSELNLSSLELGDSALYFCASSLGGGQAGELFFGEGSRLTVL.

This clone was detected many times. The V gene is TRBV5-1, the J gene TRBJ2-7, with 9 nucleotides matching TRBD2. Germline V gives CDR1 SGHRS, CDR2 YFSETQ. The CDR3 runs to 14 residues. Trimming at V came to 2 bases and at J to 3 bases, leaving 3 bases not matched to a gene. CDR3 coding DNA: TGCGCCAGCAGCTTTGGACTAGCGAGCTACGAGCAGTACTTC. Residues: CASSFGLASYEQYF.

This clone has ten or more counts. V is TRBV4-3 and J is TRBJ2-7, with unresolved D. This CDR3 comprises 14 residues. Trimming cost V 4 bases and J 4 bases, with 14 bases left between them. The germline V gene has CDR1 LGHNA and CDR2 YSLEER. CDR3 sequence reads: CASSPGPPTYEQYF. The CDR3 DNA is TGCGCCAGCAGCCCAGGCCCACCTACGTACGAGCAGTACTTC.

This clone has at least ten counts. The J gene is TRBJ1-2, the V gene TRBV6-1; 9 bases map to TRBD1. This CDR3 comprises 14 residues. Losses at the gene ends were 7 bases for V and 4 bases for J; bases not matched to a gene: 7. The germline V gene has CDR1 MNHNS and CDR2 SASEGT. For the CDR3, the DNA is TGTGCCAGCAACCAACAGGGGGCTGTCTATGGCTACACCTTC. Its protein product is CASNQQGAVYGYTF.

This clone was seen many times. The rearrangement uses TRBV19 and TRBJ1-5; 7 bases match TRBD1. CDR3 length: 15 residues. CDR1 is LNHDA, CDR2 SQIVND, per germline (reference sequence). Germline trimming cut 7 bases from V and 7 bases from J; bases unmatched to any gene: 13. The CDR3 DNA reads as TGTGCCAGTACCCGACAGGGTTCCGGATGGCAGCCCCAGCATTTT. Translated: CASTRQGSGWQPQHF.